The source of this T cell receptor beta chain is a study of blood T cell repertoires in COVID-19. The V end was cut by 7 bases, the J end by 5 bases, with 8 bases between. The CDR3 contains 12 residues. Here immunoSEQ multiplex PCR was the method, and the copy in TCRdb shows in-frame clones only, minus some. The sample carries a few hundred thousand clones, more than 75% recorded once. The sequence came from a man under 40 who had recovered from COVID-19. This rearrangement joins TRBV12-3 or TRBV12-4 to TRBJ1-4; D gene unclear. Sequencing was performed on PBMCs or T cells enriched from blood (not recorded which). CDR3 nucleotide sequence: TGTGCCAGCACCTTCCTAAATGAAAAACTGTTTTTT. This sequence encodes CASTFLNEKLFF.